A selection of T cell receptor beta chains follows, all from one sample in a study of T cells in localized non-small cell lung cancer. TCRdb's table, derived via immunoSEQ multiplex PCR, lists solely in-frame clones and lacks some. The data contain tens of thousands of clones, 70% to 90% of them singletons. The starting material was PBMCs, obtained before any cancer treatment. These TCRs come from a woman aged 35-75 years with stage II squamous cell lung carcinoma. Each CDR3 is given with its conserved first and last residue. Each record gives: D gene, J gene, clone size, V gene, CDR3 protein, CDR3 DNA. The D gene is left open where the match is weak. Where a row states a size, it is once, few, many or the class of an expanded clone; other rows omit it.

d_gene: TRBD2; j_gene: TRBJ2-2; abundance: few; v_gene: TRBV10-2; CDR3aa: CASRTSGGPSAGELFF; CDR3nt: TGCGCCAGCAGGACTAGCGGAGGCCCTTCGGCCGGGGAGCTGTTTTTT
d_gene: .; j_gene: TRBJ1-1; abundance: .; v_gene: TRBV11-2; CDR3aa: CASSLVAGVGTEAFF; CDR3nt: TGTGCCAGCAGCTTAGTGGCAGGGGTAGGCACTGAAGCTTTCTTT
d_gene: .; j_gene: TRBJ1-5; abundance: .; v_gene: TRBV4-3; CDR3aa: CASSQERLGNQPQHF; CDR3nt: TGCGCCAGCAGCCAAGAAAGGCTGGGCAATCAGCCCCAGCATTTT
d_gene: .; j_gene: TRBJ2-3; abundance: once; v_gene: TRBV4-3; CDR3aa: CASSPQRSTDTQYF; CDR3nt: TGCGCCAGCAGTCCCCAACGGAGCACAGATACGCAGTATTTT
d_gene: .; j_gene: TRBJ2-3; abundance: .; v_gene: TRBV4-3; CDR3aa: CASSAGGSLTDTQYF; CDR3nt: TGCGCCAGCAGCGCTGGTGGGAGTCTGACAGATACGCAGTATTTT
d_gene: .; j_gene: TRBJ2-5; abundance: .; v_gene: TRBV30; CDR3aa: CAWSRDPRETQYF; CDR3nt: TGTGCCTGGAGTCGGGACCCCAGGGAGACCCAGTACTTC
d_gene: .; j_gene: TRBJ1-6; abundance: .; v_gene: TRBV30; CDR3aa: CAWGQGGSSYNSPLHF; CDR3nt: TGTGCCTGGGGGCAGGGAGGGAGCTCCTATAATTCACCCCTCCACTTT
d_gene: .; j_gene: TRBJ2-7; abundance: .; v_gene: TRBV7-6; CDR3aa: CASSPDGGRAYEQYF; CDR3nt: TGTGCCAGCAGCCCCGATGGGGGTAGGGCCTACGAGCAGTACTTC
d_gene: TRBD2; j_gene: TRBJ2-1; abundance: .; v_gene: TRBV7-2; CDR3aa: CASSSPPTSFDEQFF; CDR3nt: TGTGCCAGCAGCTCACCCCCGACTAGCTTCGATGAGCAGTTCTTC
d_gene: .; j_gene: TRBJ1-3; abundance: .; v_gene: TRBV9; CDR3aa: CASSVTQGYSGNTIYF; CDR3nt: TGTGCCAGCAGCGTAACCCAGGGTTACTCTGGAAACACCATATATTTT
d_gene: .; j_gene: TRBJ2-7; abundance: once; v_gene: TRBV28; CDR3aa: CASGSWASYEQYF; CDR3nt: TGTGCCAGCGGATCATGGGCTTCCTACGAGCAGTACTTC
d_gene: .; j_gene: TRBJ2-1; abundance: .; v_gene: TRBV7-2; CDR3aa: CASSLAPLLSSYNEQFF; CDR3nt: TGTGCCAGCAGCTTAGCGCCCCTTTTGAGCTCCTACAATGAGCAGTTCTTC
d_gene: .; j_gene: TRBJ2-3; abundance: .; v_gene: TRBV5-1; CDR3aa: CASSLVPGVTDTQYF; CDR3nt: TGCGCCAGCAGCTTGGTCCCAGGGGTAACAGATACGCAGTATTTT
d_gene: .; j_gene: TRBJ1-6; abundance: .; v_gene: TRBV4-1; CDR3aa: CASSQMGRGSYNSPLHF; CDR3nt: TGCGCCAGCAGCCAAATGGGTAGGGGTTCCTATAATTCACCCCTCCACTTT
d_gene: .; j_gene: TRBJ1-1; abundance: .; v_gene: TRBV6-5; CDR3aa: CASYLRASEAFF; CDR3nt: TGTGCCAGTTATCTCCGGGCGTCTGAAGCTTTCTTT
d_gene: .; j_gene: TRBJ2-4; abundance: .; v_gene: TRBV2; CDR3aa: CASSALKNIQYF; CDR3nt: TGTGCCAGCAGTGCACTCAAAAACATTCAGTACTTC
d_gene: TRBD2; j_gene: TRBJ2-2; abundance: .; v_gene: TRBV19; CDR3aa: CASSSGSWWTGELFF; CDR3nt: TGTGCCAGCAGTAGCGGGAGCTGGTGGACCGGGGAGCTGTTTTTT
d_gene: TRBD1; j_gene: TRBJ1-1; abundance: .; v_gene: TRBV7-9; CDR3aa: CASSDRDRGITEAFF; CDR3nt: TGTGCCAGCAGCGACCGGGACAGGGGGATCACTGAAGCTTTCTTT
d_gene: .; j_gene: TRBJ1-1; abundance: .; v_gene: TRBV6-6; CDR3aa: CASSSIGTTEAFF; CDR3nt: TGTGCCAGCAGTTCCATAGGGACCACTGAAGCTTTCTTT
d_gene: .; j_gene: TRBJ1-6; abundance: .; v_gene: TRBV19; CDR3aa: CASSIGRGWDSPLHF; CDR3nt: TGTGCCAGTAGTATCGGCAGGGGTTGGGATTCACCCCTCCACTTT
d_gene: .; j_gene: TRBJ1-2; abundance: .; v_gene: TRBV9; CDR3aa: CASSAWGGGYTF; CDR3nt: TGTGCCAGCAGCGCCTGGGGCGGGGGCTACACCTTC
d_gene: .; j_gene: TRBJ1-1; abundance: .; v_gene: TRBV6-6; CDR3aa: CASTGGLNTEAFF; CDR3nt: TGTGCCAGCACCGGGGGGTTGAACACTGAAGCTTTCTTT
d_gene: .; j_gene: TRBJ1-5; abundance: .; v_gene: TRBV15; CDR3aa: CATSRELGGPNQPQHF; CDR3nt: TGTGCCACCAGCAGAGAGTTAGGGGGGCCTAATCAGCCCCAGCATTTT
d_gene: .; j_gene: TRBJ2-5; abundance: .; v_gene: TRBV5-1; CDR3aa: CASSSQPGAGETQYF; CDR3nt: TGCGCCAGCAGCTCCCAGCCGGGGGCGGGGGAGACCCAGTACTTC
d_gene: TRBD1; j_gene: TRBJ2-7; abundance: .; v_gene: TRBV9; CDR3aa: CASSVEGQGSYEQYF; CDR3nt: TGTGCCAGCAGCGTAGAGGGACAGGGCTCCTACGAGCAGTACTTC
d_gene: TRBD1; j_gene: TRBJ2-2; abundance: few; v_gene: TRBV7-6; CDR3aa: CASSAGRDRVPGELFF; CDR3nt: TGTGCCAGCTCCGCCGGTCGGGACAGGGTCCCCGGGGAGCTGTTTTTT
d_gene: TRBD1; j_gene: TRBJ1-1; abundance: .; v_gene: TRBV10-3; CDR3aa: CAIGGTGRYSTEAFF; CDR3nt: TGTGCCATCGGGGGGACAGGGCGGTATAGCACTGAAGCTTTCTTT
d_gene: .; j_gene: TRBJ2-6; abundance: once; v_gene: TRBV4-3; CDR3aa: CASSQDPGAFFSGANVLTF; CDR3nt: TGCGCCAGCAGCCAAGACCCCGGAGCGTTCTTCTCTGGGGCCAACGTCCTGACTTTC
d_gene: .; j_gene: TRBJ2-5; abundance: .; v_gene: TRBV6-5; CDR3aa: CASIRGETQYF; CDR3nt: TGTGCCAGCATAAGGGGAGAGACCCAGTACTTC
d_gene: .; j_gene: TRBJ2-5; abundance: .; v_gene: TRBV20-1; CDR3aa: CSVGGTQYF; CDR3nt: TGCAGTGTTGGGGGGACCCAGTACTTC
d_gene: TRBD2; j_gene: TRBJ2-7; abundance: .; v_gene: TRBV2; CDR3aa: CASSELAGAGEQYF; CDR3nt: TGTGCCAGCAGTGAACTAGCGGGAGCCGGCGAGCAGTACTTC
d_gene: .; j_gene: TRBJ2-5; abundance: .; v_gene: TRBV7-2; CDR3aa: CASSTGGGETQYF; CDR3nt: TGTGCCAGCAGCACCGGTGGCGGAGAGACCCAGTACTTC
d_gene: .; j_gene: TRBJ1-4; abundance: .; v_gene: TRBV29-1; CDR3aa: CSVMAPTNEKLFF; CDR3nt: TGCAGCGTTATGGCGCCAACTAATGAAAAACTGTTTTTT
d_gene: TRBD1; j_gene: TRBJ2-7; abundance: .; v_gene: TRBV28; CDR3aa: CASSLPPGTGESHEQYF; CDR3nt: TGTGCCAGCAGTTTACCACCCGGGACAGGGGAGTCCCACGAGCAGTACTTC
d_gene: .; j_gene: TRBJ1-1; abundance: .; v_gene: TRBV28; CDR3aa: CASSLAFSNTEAFF; CDR3nt: TGTGCCAGCAGTTTGGCCTTTTCGAACACTGAAGCTTTCTTT
d_gene: TRBD2; j_gene: TRBJ2-5; abundance: .; v_gene: TRBV15; CDR3aa: CATASGLAVLQETQYF; CDR3nt: TGTGCAACAGCCTCCGGGCTAGCGGTATTACAAGAGACCCAGTACTTC
d_gene: TRBD2; j_gene: TRBJ2-1; abundance: .; v_gene: TRBV7-2; CDR3aa: CASSLSGLGKFF; CDR3nt: TGTGCCAGCAGCTTATCCGGACTAGGCAAGTTCTTC
d_gene: .; j_gene: TRBJ2-5; abundance: once; v_gene: TRBV5-6; CDR3aa: CASSLVDLQETQYF; CDR3nt: TGTGCCAGCAGCTTGGTGGACCTCCAAGAGACCCAGTACTTC
d_gene: .; j_gene: TRBJ1-2; abundance: .; v_gene: TRBV19; CDR3aa: CASSIGRADGYTF; CDR3nt: TGTGCCAGTAGTATCGGCAGAGCGGATGGCTACACCTTC
d_gene: TRBD2; j_gene: TRBJ2-7; abundance: .; v_gene: TRBV19; CDR3aa: CASSPGTSDYEQYF; CDR3nt: TGTGCCAGTAGTCCGGGGACTAGCGATTACGAGCAGTACTTC
d_gene: .; j_gene: TRBJ1-4; abundance: .; v_gene: TRBV7-8; CDR3aa: CASSLGRGQGEKLFF; CDR3nt: TGTGCCAGCAGCTTAGGTCGGGGCCAAGGAGAAAAACTGTTTTTT
d_gene: .; j_gene: TRBJ1-2; abundance: .; v_gene: TRBV5-8; CDR3aa: CASSLGVVLYGYTF; CDR3nt: TGTGCCAGCAGCTTGGGGGTGGTACTCTATGGCTACACCTTC
d_gene: .; j_gene: TRBJ2-6; abundance: .; v_gene: TRBV28; CDR3aa: CASSPPGVGANVLTF; CDR3nt: TGTGCCAGCAGTCCGCCGGGGGTCGGGGCCAACGTCCTGACTTTC
d_gene: .; j_gene: TRBJ1-5; abundance: few; v_gene: TRBV19; CDR3aa: CASSFLDQPQHF; CDR3nt: TGTGCCAGTAGTTTCCTAGATCAGCCCCAGCATTTT
d_gene: TRBD1; j_gene: TRBJ1-6; abundance: .; v_gene: TRBV6-1; CDR3aa: CASKDRANNSPLHF; CDR3nt: TGTGCCAGCAAGGACAGGGCAAATAATTCACCCCTCCACTTT
d_gene: .; j_gene: TRBJ2-6; abundance: .; v_gene: TRBV27; CDR3aa: CASSLSATSGANVLTF; CDR3nt: TGTGCCAGCAGTTTATCCGCCACCTCTGGGGCCAACGTCCTGACTTTC
d_gene: TRBD1; j_gene: TRBJ2-1; abundance: .; v_gene: TRBV7-2; CDR3aa: CASSPGTGNNEQFF; CDR3nt: TGTGCCAGCAGCCCCGGGACAGGAAACAATGAGCAGTTCTTC
d_gene: TRBD1; j_gene: TRBJ1-4; abundance: .; v_gene: TRBV28; CDR3aa: CASSPRTGRGGTNEKLFF; CDR3nt: TGTGCCAGCAGTCCCCGGACAGGCCGAGGGGGCACTAATGAAAAACTGTTTTTT
d_gene: .; j_gene: TRBJ2-5; abundance: .; v_gene: TRBV10-3; CDR3aa: CAISESGLQETQYF; CDR3nt: TGTGCCATCAGTGAGTCGGGGTTACAAGAGACCCAGTACTTC
d_gene: TRBD2; j_gene: TRBJ2-7; abundance: .; v_gene: TRBV18; CDR3aa: CASSRGRATYEQYF; CDR3nt: TGTGCCAGCTCTCGCGGGAGGGCAACCTACGAGCAGTACTTC
d_gene: .; j_gene: TRBJ2-7; abundance: .; v_gene: TRBV19; CDR3aa: CASSRGRGGEQYF; CDR3nt: TGTGCCAGTAGTCGGGGCAGGGGAGGCGAGCAGTACTTC
d_gene: .; j_gene: TRBJ2-5; abundance: .; v_gene: TRBV7-2; CDR3aa: CASSLVEAGPQETQYF; CDR3nt: TGTGCCAGCAGCTTGGTTGAGGCAGGCCCTCAAGAGACCCAGTACTTC
d_gene: .; j_gene: TRBJ2-1; abundance: .; v_gene: TRBV9; CDR3aa: CASSPQGTLAGEQFF; CDR3nt: TGTGCCAGCAGCCCCCAGGGAACCCTGGCAGGTGAGCAGTTCTTC
d_gene: .; j_gene: TRBJ2-7; abundance: .; v_gene: TRBV30; CDR3aa: CAWSIGGSINEQYF; CDR3nt: TGTGCCTGGTCCATAGGTGGGAGCATCAACGAGCAGTACTTC
d_gene: TRBD1; j_gene: TRBJ2-3; abundance: .; v_gene: TRBV9; CDR3aa: CASSPKGQGSTDTQYF; CDR3nt: TGTGCCAGCAGCCCTAAGGGACAGGGAAGCACAGATACGCAGTATTTT